A selection of T cell receptor beta chains follows, all from one sample in a study of technical replicates of blood from a handful of donors. The assay was immunoSEQ multiplex PCR, and TCRdb's table has in-frame clones only and misses some. The sample consists of around 50,000 clones, around 95% of them appearing once. Sequenced sample: T cells isolated from PBMCs. These receptors were obtained from a human donor in good health. Each CDR3 is given with its conserved first and last residue. A D gene is named only where the DNA matches it firmly. The listing skips clone size in some rows; elsewhere it reads once, few, many or a size class.

V: TRBV27
size: NA
D: NA
J: TRBJ2-3
CDR3: CASRELDTQYF
DNA: TGTGCCAGCAGAGAGCTAGATACGCAGTATTTT

V: TRBV6-5
size: NA
D: TRBD2
J: TRBJ2-3
CDR3: CAISLGLGADTQYF
DNA: TGTGCCATCTCTCTGGGACTAGGTGCTGATACGCAGTATTTT

V: TRBV18
size: NA
D: NA
J: TRBJ1-2
CDR3: CASSPDRNYGYTF
DNA: TGTGCCAGCTCACCAGACAGAAACTATGGCTACACCTTC

V: TRBV6-5
size: few
D: NA
J: TRBJ1-5
CDR3: CASSYGGKGQPQHF
DNA: TGTGCCAGCAGTTACGGGGGGAAGGGTCAGCCCCAGCATTTT

V: TRBV7-9
size: NA
D: NA
J: TRBJ2-7
CDR3: CASSLGRGYYEQYF
DNA: TGTGCCAGCAGCTTAGGCAGGGGTTACTACGAGCAGTACTTC

V: TRBV6-5
size: NA
D: NA
J: TRBJ2-1
CDR3: CASSYGQAGNEQFF
DNA: TGTGCCAGCAGTTACGGGCAGGCTGGTAATGAGCAGTTCTTC

V: TRBV5-6
size: NA
D: NA
J: TRBJ1-2
CDR3: CASSPPQGSSGYTF
DNA: TGTGCCAGCAGCCCCCCCCAGGGTTCCTCTGGCTACACCTTC

V: TRBV15
size: NA
D: TRBD2
J: TRBJ2-3
CDR3: CATSRVSGSGTDTQYF
DNA: TGTGCCACCAGCAGAGTCAGCGGGAGTGGCACAGATACGCAGTATTTT

V: TRBV4-1
size: once
D: NA
J: TRBJ1-5
CDR3: CASSQDLSIQPQHF
DNA: TGCGCCAGCAGCCAAGATCTGAGCATACAGCCCCAGCATTTT

V: TRBV9
size: NA
D: NA
J: TRBJ2-1
CDR3: CASSGLVSGNEQFF
DNA: TGTGCCAGCAGCGGACTAGTGAGTGGGAATGAGCAGTTCTTC

V: TRBV19
size: NA
D: NA
J: TRBJ1-1
CDR3: CASRLLDSVHTEAFF
DNA: TGTGCCAGTAGACTCCTAGACAGCGTACACACTGAAGCTTTCTTT

V: TRBV27
size: NA
D: TRBD1
J: TRBJ1-2
CDR3: CASSLRATGRYGYTF
DNA: TGTGCCAGCAGTTTACGAGCGACAGGGCGTTATGGCTACACCTTC

V: TRBV28
size: NA
D: NA
J: TRBJ1-5
CDR3: CASSWDSYQPQHF
DNA: TGTGCCAGCAGTTGGGACTCTTATCAGCCCCAGCATTTT

V: TRBV7-9
size: NA
D: NA
J: TRBJ2-6
CDR3: CASDDWGRTGANVLTF
DNA: TGTGCCAGCGACGACTGGGGGCGAACTGGGGCCAACGTCCTGACTTTC

V: TRBV29-1
size: NA
D: TRBD1
J: TRBJ1-2
CDR3: CSVTGDYVAYTF
DNA: TGCAGCGTTACAGGGGATTACGTGGCCTACACCTTC

V: TRBV30
size: NA
D: TRBD1
J: TRBJ1-2
CDR3: CAWSKTGWNGYTF
DNA: TGTGCCTGGAGTAAGACAGGGTGGAATGGCTACACCTTC

V: TRBV6-5
size: NA
D: NA
J: TRBJ2-4
CDR3: CASRGSLGAKNIQYF
DNA: TGTGCCAGCAGGGGCAGTCTTGGGGCCAAAAACATTCAGTACTTC

V: TRBV28
size: NA
D: TRBD2
J: TRBJ2-1
CDR3: CASSLTSGSHNEQFF
DNA: TGTGCCAGCAGTTTAACTAGCGGGAGTCACAATGAGCAGTTCTTC

V: TRBV29-1
size: NA
D: TRBD2
J: TRBJ2-7
CDR3: CSVVLAAPYEQYF
DNA: TGCAGCGTTGTGCTAGCGGCACCCTACGAGCAGTACTTC

V: TRBV2
size: NA
D: NA
J: TRBJ2-3
CDR3: CASSLTDTQYF
DNA: TGTGCCAGCTCACTCACAGATACGCAGTATTTT

V: TRBV6-4
size: NA
D: NA
J: TRBJ1-4
CDR3: CASKEQGTSTNEKLFF
DNA: TGTGCCAGCAAGGAGCAGGGGACCTCAACTAATGAAAAACTGTTTTTT

V: TRBV28
size: NA
D: NA
J: TRBJ2-2
CDR3: CASKRDIGTGELFF
DNA: TGTGCCAGCAAAAGGGACATTGGCACCGGGGAGCTGTTTTTT

V: TRBV25-1
size: NA
D: NA
J: TRBJ1-3
CDR3: CASIGNWAGPYGNTIYF
DNA: TGTGCCAGCATTGGAAACTGGGCAGGGCCTTACGGAAACACCATATATTTT

V: TRBV7-9
size: NA
D: NA
J: TRBJ2-7
CDR3: CASSLGGREYEQYF
DNA: TGTGCCAGCAGCTTAGGCGGCAGGGAATACGAGCAGTACTTC

V: TRBV7-8
size: NA
D: TRBD2
J: TRBJ2-7
CDR3: CASSPTRLAGVEQYF
DNA: TGTGCCAGCAGCCCAACTAGACTAGCGGGAGTCGAGCAGTACTTC

V: TRBV30
size: NA
D: TRBD1
J: TRBJ1-1
CDR3: CAWARQGATEAFF
DNA: TGTGCCTGGGCCCGACAGGGAGCCACTGAAGCTTTCTTT

V: TRBV5-6
size: NA
D: TRBD1
J: TRBJ2-7
CDR3: CASSLADRGIYEQYF
DNA: TGTGCCAGCAGCTTGGCGGACAGGGGGATCTACGAGCAGTACTTC

V: TRBV9
size: NA
D: TRBD1
J: TRBJ2-7
CDR3: CASSVTTGGEQYF
DNA: TGTGCCAGCAGCGTAACGACAGGGGGCGAGCAGTACTTC

V: TRBV2
size: NA
D: NA
J: TRBJ1-1
CDR3: CASSVGLTEAFF
DNA: TGTGCCAGCAGTGTTGGACTCACTGAAGCTTTCTTT

V: TRBV7-9
size: NA
D: NA
J: TRBJ2-5
CDR3: CASNNEETQYF
DNA: TGTGCCAGCAACAACGAAGAGACCCAGTACTTC

V: TRBV5-1
size: once
D: NA
J: TRBJ1-4
CDR3: CASSLTPGDEKLFF
DNA: TGCGCCAGCAGCTTGACCCCAGGGGATGAAAAACTGTTTTTT

V: TRBV28
size: NA
D: TRBD2
J: TRBJ2-6
CDR3: CASSLGGDPGANVLTF
DNA: TGTGCCAGCAGTTTGGGGGGGGACCCTGGGGCCAACGTCCTGACTTTC

V: TRBV7-2
size: NA
D: TRBD2
J: TRBJ2-7
CDR3: CASSLGGLAGGYEQYF
DNA: TGTGCCAGCAGCTTAGGAGGACTAGCGGGAGGCTACGAGCAGTACTTC

V: TRBV28
size: once
D: TRBD1
J: TRBJ2-7
CDR3: CASSFRDRDYEQYF
DNA: TGTGCCAGCAGTTTTAGGGACAGGGACTACGAGCAGTACTTC

V: TRBV7-3
size: NA
D: NA
J: TRBJ2-3
CDR3: CASSLTPSDTQYF
DNA: TGTGCCAGCAGCTTAACTCCCTCCGATACGCAGTATTTT

V: TRBV7-3
size: once
D: NA
J: TRBJ1-1
CDR3: CASSTGFVTEAFF
DNA: TGTGCCAGCAGCACAGGGTTTGTCACTGAAGCTTTCTTT

V: TRBV28
size: NA
D: NA
J: TRBJ2-6
CDR3: CASSVIGWRNSGANVLTF
DNA: TGTGCCAGCAGTGTCATTGGTTGGAGAAACTCTGGGGCCAACGTCCTGACTTTC

V: TRBV5-8
size: NA
D: TRBD1
J: TRBJ2-1
CDR3: CASSLGQGAMDEQFF
DNA: TGTGCCAGCAGTCTAGGACAGGGGGCTATGGATGAGCAGTTCTTC

V: TRBV13
size: NA
D: TRBD2
J: TRBJ2-7
CDR3: CASSLAASGSHEQYF
DNA: TGTGCCAGCAGCTTAGCCGCTAGCGGGAGTCACGAGCAGTACTTC

V: TRBV9
size: NA
D: TRBD1
J: TRBJ2-7
CDR3: CASNRGGGMTDYEQYF
DNA: TGTGCCAGCAACCGAGGGGGCGGCATGACTGACTACGAGCAGTACTTC

V: TRBV11-1
size: NA
D: TRBD2
J: TRBJ2-7
CDR3: CASQGSQDASGRIDEQYF
DNA: TGTGCGTCCCAGGGCAGCCAAGATGCGAGCGGGAGAATCGACGAGCAGTACTTC

V: TRBV2
size: NA
D: TRBD2
J: TRBJ2-3
CDR3: CASTTTVSGKDTQYF
DNA: TGTGCCAGCACCACAACAGTTAGCGGGAAAGATACGCAGTATTTT

V: TRBV6-1
size: NA
D: TRBD2
J: TRBJ2-7
CDR3: CASRPTSGGYEQYF
DNA: TGTGCCAGCAGGCCTACTAGCGGGGGATACGAGCAGTACTTC